The 10 T cell receptor beta chains reported below all come from one sample, sequenced in a study of T cell responses to AZD1222 COVID-19 vaccine. TCRdb's table, derived via immunoSEQ multiplex PCR, lists solely in-frame clones and lacks some. The sample carries around 140,000 clones, under 90% recorded once. Here the sequenced sample was peripheral blood, taken on day 0 of AZD1222 vaccination. The receptors were sampled from an adult in good health.

This chain links TRBV13 with TRBJ2-1; weak D call: TRBD2 (5 bases). Germline-derived CDR1 and CDR2 are PRHDT and FYEKMQ (reference sequence). The V gene lost 5 bases and the J gene lost 7 bases, with 12 bases spanning the gap. There are 13 residues in the CDR3. As DNA, the CDR3 is TGTGCCAGCAGCCTTGGGAGAGGGAATGAGCAGTTCTTC. The encoded protein is CASSLGRGNEQFF.

The rearrangement uses TRBV19 and TRBJ1-5; 7 bases match TRBD1. V trimming: 8 bases; J trimming: 2 bases; junction bases outside the gene matches: 18. Per the germline V gene, CDR1 is LNHDA and CDR2 is SQIVND (reference sequence). The CDR3 has 18 residues. The CDR3 sequence: CASADRDRPSNGNQPQHF. The CDR3 DNA is TGTGCCAGTGCCGACCGGGACAGACCCAGTAATGGCAATCAGCCCCAGCATTTT.

V is TRBV5-5 and J is TRBJ2-7, with TRBD1 matching over 7 bases. The CDR3 length is 16 residues. With 5 bases clipped from V and 3 bases from J, the junction kept 14 bases outside the gene matches. The V gene's germline CDR1 is SGHKS and CDR2 YYEKEE (reference sequence). CDR3 protein: CASSFWSRDSRYEQYF. The CDR3 nucleotides read TGTGCCAGCAGTTTTTGGTCCCGGGACAGCCGCTACGAGCAGTACTTC.

The V call is TRBV5-1, the J call TRBJ2-5, with 8 positions matching TRBD1. This CDR3 is 16 amino acids long. CDR1 and CDR2 from the germline V gene are SGHRS and YFSETQ. J gave up 7 bases and V 0 bases, and 11 bases lay outside the gene matches. CDR3 bases: TGCGCCAGCAGCTTGGGATCAGGGGGCCTCCTAGGGACCCAGTACTTC. Its protein is CASSLGSGGLLGTQYF.

In its sample, this clone was seen once. The J gene is TRBJ2-7, the V gene TRBV27; no clear D. Germline V gene data show CDR1 as MNHEY and CDR2 as SMNVEV (reference sequence). This CDR3 has 14 amino acids. V lost 3 bases to trimming and J lost 2 bases, with 11 bases between them. For the CDR3, the DNA is TGTGCCAGCAGTTTCCAGGCCTCGGCCTACGAGCAGTACTTC. It codes for CASSFQASAYEQYF.

The gene calls are TRBV27 and TRBJ1-6, with 10 bases that match TRBD1. The CDR3 totals 16 residues. The trim removed 4 bases at V and 4 bases at J, leaving 4 bases unmatched. Germline V gene sequence: CDR1 MNHEY, CDR2 SMNVEV (reference sequence). The CDR3 DNA reads as TGTGCCAGCAGTTCGGGACAGGGGCGTTATAATTCACCCCTCCACTTT. Protein sequence: CASSSGQGRYNSPLHF.

The chain has TRBV19 and TRBJ1-1, with D tentatively TRBD1 (5 bases). V lost 5 bases and J 5 bases, leaving 15 bases between the germline ends. The germline gives CDR1 LNHDA, CDR2 SQIVND (reference sequence). This CDR3 has 14 amino acids. The CDR3 loop is CASSFGDLGTEAFF. The CDR3 coding sequence is TGTGCCAGTAGTTTCGGGGACCTGGGGACTGAAGCTTTCTTT. The complete variable domain, with remaining parts taken from reference TRBV19 and TRBJ1-1, reads DGGITQSPKYLFRKEGQNVTLSCEQNLNHDAMYWYRQDPGQGLRLIYYSQIVNDFQKGDIAEGYSVSREKKESFPLTVTSAQKNPTAFYLCASSFGDLGTEAFFGQGTRLTVV.

This chain uses TRBV4-1 with TRBJ1-2; D is unclear. The CDR3 sequence is 13 residues long. V was trimmed by 0 bases and J by 4 bases, leaving 6 bases between them. Germline V CDR1 and CDR2: MGHRA, YSYEKL. This CDR3 is CASSQDETYGYTF. In DNA, the CDR3 is TGCGCCAGCAGCCAAGACGAGACCTATGGCTACACCTTC.

The chain links TRBV4-2 to TRBJ2-3; 10 nucleotides align to TRBD2. Trimming cost V 3 bases and J 6 bases; bases outside gene matches: 3. Germline-derived CDR1 and CDR2 are LGHNA and YNFKEQ. The CDR3 extends over 14 amino acids. The CDR3 reads CASSHSGGDDTQYF. The CDR3 DNA reads as TGTGCCAGCAGCCACAGCGGGGGGGATGATACGCAGTATTTT.

The chain joins TRBV27 to TRBJ1-2; 7 bases map to TRBD1. This CDR3 region has 15 residues. CDR1 and CDR2 from the germline V gene are MNHEY and SMNVEV (reference sequence). Germline trimming cut 0 bases from V and 5 bases from J; bases unmatched to any gene: 6. CDR3: CASSLSRTGQYGYTF. The CDR3 bases are TGTGCCAGCAGTTTATCCAGGACAGGTCAATATGGCTACACCTTC.